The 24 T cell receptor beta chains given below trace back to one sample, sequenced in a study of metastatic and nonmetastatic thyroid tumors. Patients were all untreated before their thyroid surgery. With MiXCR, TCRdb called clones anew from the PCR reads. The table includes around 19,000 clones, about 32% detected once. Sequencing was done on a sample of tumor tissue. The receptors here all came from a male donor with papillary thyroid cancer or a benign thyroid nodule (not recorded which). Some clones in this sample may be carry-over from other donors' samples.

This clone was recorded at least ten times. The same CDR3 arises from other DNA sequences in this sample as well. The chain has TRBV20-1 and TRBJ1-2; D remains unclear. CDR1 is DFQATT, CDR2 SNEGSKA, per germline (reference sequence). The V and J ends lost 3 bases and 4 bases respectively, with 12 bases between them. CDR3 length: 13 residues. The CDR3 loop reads CSARSSGIYGYTF. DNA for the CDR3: TGCAGTGCTAGGTCCTCGGGGATCTATGGCTACACCTTC.

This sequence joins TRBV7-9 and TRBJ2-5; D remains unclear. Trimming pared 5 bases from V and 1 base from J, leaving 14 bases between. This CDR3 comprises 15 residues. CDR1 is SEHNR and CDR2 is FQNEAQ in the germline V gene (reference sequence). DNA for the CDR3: TGTGCCAGCAGCCGTTCCAGCAACAGCCAAGAGACCCAGTACTTC. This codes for CASSRSSNSQETQYF.

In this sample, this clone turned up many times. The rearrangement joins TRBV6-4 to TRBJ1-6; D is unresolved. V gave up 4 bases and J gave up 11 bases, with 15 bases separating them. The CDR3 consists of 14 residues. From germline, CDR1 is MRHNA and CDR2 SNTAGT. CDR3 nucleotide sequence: TGTGCCAGCAGTGCCCGGGCTCAGGAGACACCCCTCCACTTT. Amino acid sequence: CASSARAQETPLHF.

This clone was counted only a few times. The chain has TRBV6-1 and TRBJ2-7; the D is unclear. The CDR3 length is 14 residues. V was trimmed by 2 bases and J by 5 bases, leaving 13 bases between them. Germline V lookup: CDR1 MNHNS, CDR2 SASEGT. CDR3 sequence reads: CASSEYRLRDEQYF. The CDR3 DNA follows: TGTGCCAGCAGTGAATACCGACTTCGGGACGAGCAGTACTTC.

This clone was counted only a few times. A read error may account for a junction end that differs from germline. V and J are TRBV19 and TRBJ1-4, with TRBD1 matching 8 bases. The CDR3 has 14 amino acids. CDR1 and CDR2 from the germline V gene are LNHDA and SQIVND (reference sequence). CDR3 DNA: TGTGCTAGTAGCACTACAGGGGGTAATGAAAAACTGTTTTTT. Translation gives CASSTTGGNEKLFF.

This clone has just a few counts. In DNA, the CDR3 is TGTGCCAGCAGCGTAGGGTCGAGGACTAGCGGTAGCACAGATACGCAGTATTTT. Its protein product is CASSVGSRTSGSTDTQYF. The rearrangement links TRBV9 to TRBJ2-3, with 10 positions matching TRBD2. The V and J ends lost 0 bases and 0 bases, in that order; junction bases with no gene match: 7. CDR3 length: 18 residues. Germline V gene lookup returns CDR1 SGDLS and CDR2 YYNGEE.

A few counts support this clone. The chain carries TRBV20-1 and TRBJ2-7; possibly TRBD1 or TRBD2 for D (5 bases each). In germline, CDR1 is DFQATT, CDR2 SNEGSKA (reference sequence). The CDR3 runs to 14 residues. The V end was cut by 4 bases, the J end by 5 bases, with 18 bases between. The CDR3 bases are TGCAGTGCTACCCCCCCCGCTGTGGGGGACGAGCAGTACTTC. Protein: CSATPPAVGDEQYF.

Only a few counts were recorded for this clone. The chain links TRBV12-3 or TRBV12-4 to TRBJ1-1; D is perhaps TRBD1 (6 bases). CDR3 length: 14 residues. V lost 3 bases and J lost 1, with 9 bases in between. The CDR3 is CASSLGGENTEAFF. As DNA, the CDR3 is TGTGCCAGCAGTTTGGGGGGCGAGAACACTGAAGCTTTCTTT.

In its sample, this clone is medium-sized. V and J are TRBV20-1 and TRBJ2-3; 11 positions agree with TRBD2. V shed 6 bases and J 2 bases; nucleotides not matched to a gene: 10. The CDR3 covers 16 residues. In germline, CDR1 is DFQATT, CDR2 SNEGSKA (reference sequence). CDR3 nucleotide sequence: TGCAGTGCAGGTCTAGCGGGGGGCGGGTACACAGATACGCAGTATTTT. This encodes CSAGLAGGGYTDTQYF.

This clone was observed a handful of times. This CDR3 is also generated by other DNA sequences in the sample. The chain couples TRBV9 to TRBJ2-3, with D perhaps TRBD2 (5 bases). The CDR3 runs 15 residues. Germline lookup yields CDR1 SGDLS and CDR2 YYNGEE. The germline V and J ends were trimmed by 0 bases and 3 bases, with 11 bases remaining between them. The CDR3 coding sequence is TGTGCCAGCAGCGTAGGAGGAGGTTGGACAGATACGCAGTATTTT. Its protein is CASSVGGGWTDTQYF.

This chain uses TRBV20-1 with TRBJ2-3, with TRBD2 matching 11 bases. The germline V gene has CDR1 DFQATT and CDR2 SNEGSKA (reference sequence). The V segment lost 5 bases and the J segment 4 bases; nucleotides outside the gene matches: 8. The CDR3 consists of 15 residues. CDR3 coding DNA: TGCAGTGCTGCCCTAACTAGCGGGAGTTCAGATACGCAGTATTTT. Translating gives CSAALTSGSSDTQYF.

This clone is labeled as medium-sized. The CDR3 coding sequence is TGCGCCAGCAGCTTGGTACTAGCGGATTTTACCGGGGAGCTGTTTTTT. As protein: CASSLVLADFTGELFF. This rearrangement joins TRBV5-1 to TRBJ2-2; 8 bases fit TRBD2. Germline values: CDR1 SGHRS, CDR2 YFSETQ. This CDR3 comprises 16 residues. The V gene end was trimmed by 0 bases and the J gene end by 5 bases; junction bases not matched to a gene: 6. The whole variable domain, filled in from reference TRBV5-1 and TRBJ2-2, reads KAGVTQTPRYLIKTRGQQVTLSCSPISGHRSVSWYQQTPGQGLQFLFEYFSETQRNKGNFPGRFSGRQFSNSRSEMNVSTLELGDSALYLCASSLVLADFTGELFFGEGSRLTVL.

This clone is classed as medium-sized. The CDR3 spells CASSMGWEQYF. DNA for the CDR3: TGTGCCAGCAGTATGGGTTGGGAGCAGTACTTC. The chain combines TRBV6-1 with TRBJ2-7; D is uncertain. Per the germline V gene, CDR1 is MNHNS and CDR2 is SASEGT. CDR3 length equals 11 residues. Trimming shortened V by 5 bases and J by 7 bases, and 9 bases separated the two germline ends.

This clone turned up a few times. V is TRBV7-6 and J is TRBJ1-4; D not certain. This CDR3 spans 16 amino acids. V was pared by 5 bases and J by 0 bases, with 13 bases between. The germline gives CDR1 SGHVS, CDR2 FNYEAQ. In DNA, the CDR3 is TGTGCCAGCAGCCGCCTACCGGGCCCAACTAATGAAAAACTGTTTTTT. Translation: CASSRLPGPTNEKLFF.

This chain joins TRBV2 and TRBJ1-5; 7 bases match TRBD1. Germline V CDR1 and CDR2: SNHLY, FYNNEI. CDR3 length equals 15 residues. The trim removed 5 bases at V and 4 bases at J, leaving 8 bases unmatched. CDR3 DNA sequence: TGTGCCAGCAGTTCTCGACAGGGTAGGAATCAGCCCCAGCATTTT. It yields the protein CASSSRQGRNQPQHF.

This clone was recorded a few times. CDR3 sequence (DNA): TGTGCCAGCAGGCGACAGAACTATGGCTACACCTTC. It specifies CASRRQNYGYTF. The V gene is TRBV28, the J gene TRBJ1-2; D may be TRBD1 (5 bases). V was pared by 6 bases and J by 2 bases, with 7 bases between. Germline V gene sequence: CDR1 MDHEN, CDR2 SYDVKM. This CDR3 has 12 residues.

The CDR3: CATSRDNWGTTDTQYF. The CDR3 DNA reads as TGTGCCACCAGCAGAGATAATTGGGGAACCACAGATACGCAGTATTTT. This chain links TRBV15 with TRBJ2-3; D unclear. CDR3 length: 16 residues. The V end lost 0 bases, the J end lost 2 bases, and 12 bases lay between the germline ends. The germline V gene encodes CDR1 LNHNV and CDR2 YYDKDF (reference sequence).

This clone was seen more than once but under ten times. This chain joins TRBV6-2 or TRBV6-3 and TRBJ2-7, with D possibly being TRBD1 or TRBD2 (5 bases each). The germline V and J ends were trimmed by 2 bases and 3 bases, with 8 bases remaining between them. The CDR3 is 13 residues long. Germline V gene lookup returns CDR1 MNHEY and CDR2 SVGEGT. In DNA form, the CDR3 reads TGTGCCAGCAGTTACCGAGGGGACTACGAGCAGTACTTC. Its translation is CASSYRGDYEQYF.

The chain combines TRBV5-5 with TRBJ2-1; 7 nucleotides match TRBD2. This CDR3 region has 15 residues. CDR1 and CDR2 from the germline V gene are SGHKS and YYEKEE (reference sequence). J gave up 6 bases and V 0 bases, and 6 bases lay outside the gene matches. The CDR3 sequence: CASSLGFGLVNEQFF. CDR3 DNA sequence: TGTGCCAGCAGCTTGGGATTTGGACTAGTCAATGAGCAGTTCTTC.

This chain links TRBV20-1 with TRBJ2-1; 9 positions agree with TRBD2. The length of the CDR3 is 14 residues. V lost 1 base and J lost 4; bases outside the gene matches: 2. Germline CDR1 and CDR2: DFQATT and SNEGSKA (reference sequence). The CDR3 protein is CSARGTSEYNEQFF. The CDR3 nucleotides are TGCAGTGCTAGAGGGACTAGCGAGTACAATGAGCAGTTCTTC.

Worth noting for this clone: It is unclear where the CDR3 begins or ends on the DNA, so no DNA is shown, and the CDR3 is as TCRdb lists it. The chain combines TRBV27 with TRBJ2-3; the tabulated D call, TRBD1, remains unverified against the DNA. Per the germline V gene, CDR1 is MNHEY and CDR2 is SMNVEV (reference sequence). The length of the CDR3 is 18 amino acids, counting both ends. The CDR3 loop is CASSFLAGSVRSTDTQYF.

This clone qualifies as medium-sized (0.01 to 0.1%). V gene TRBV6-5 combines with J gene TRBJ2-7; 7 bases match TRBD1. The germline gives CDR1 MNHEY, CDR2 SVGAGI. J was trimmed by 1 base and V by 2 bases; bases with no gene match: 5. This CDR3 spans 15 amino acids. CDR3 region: CASSYTGQRSYEQYF. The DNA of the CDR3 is TGTGCCAGCAGTTACACGGGACAGCGATCCTACGAGCAGTACTTC.

The CDR3 sequence is CASSETSGRGETQYF. The CDR3 nucleotides are TGTGCCAGCAGCGAGACCAGCGGGAGAGGAGAGACCCAGTACTTC. V and J are TRBV5-8 and TRBJ2-5; TRBD2 matches 8 bases. CDR1 is SGHTS and CDR2 is YDEGEE in the germline V gene. With 4 bases clipped from V and 4 bases from J, the junction kept 9 bases outside the gene matches. The CDR3 spans 15 residues.

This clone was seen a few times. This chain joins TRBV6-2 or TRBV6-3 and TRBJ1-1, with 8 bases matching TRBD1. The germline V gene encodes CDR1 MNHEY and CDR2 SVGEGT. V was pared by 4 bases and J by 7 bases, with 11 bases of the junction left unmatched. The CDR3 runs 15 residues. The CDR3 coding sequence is TGTGCCAGCAGTTCCTCAGGGACAGGCAATTTTGAAGCTTTCTTT. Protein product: CASSSSGTGNFEAFF.